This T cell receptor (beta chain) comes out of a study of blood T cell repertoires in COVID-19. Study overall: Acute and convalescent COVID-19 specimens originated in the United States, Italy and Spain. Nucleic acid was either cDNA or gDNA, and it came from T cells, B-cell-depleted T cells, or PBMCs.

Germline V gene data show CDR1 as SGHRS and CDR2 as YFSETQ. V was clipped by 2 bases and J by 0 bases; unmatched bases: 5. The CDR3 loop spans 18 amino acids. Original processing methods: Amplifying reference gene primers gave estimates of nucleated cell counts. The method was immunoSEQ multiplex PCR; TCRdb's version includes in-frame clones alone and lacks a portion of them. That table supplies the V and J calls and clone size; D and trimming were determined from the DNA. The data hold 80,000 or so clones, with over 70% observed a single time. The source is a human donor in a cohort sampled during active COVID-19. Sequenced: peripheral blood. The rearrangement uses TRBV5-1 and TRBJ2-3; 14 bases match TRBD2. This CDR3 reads CASSLGTSGGPSTDTQYF. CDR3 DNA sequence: TGCGCCAGCAGCTTAGGGACTAGCGGGGGCCCCAGCACAGATACGCAGTATTTT.